This entry concerns a single TCR beta chain. The data originate from a study of blood T cell repertoires in COVID-19. The wider study: Both acute and convalescent COVID-19 samples were obtained from the United States, Italy and Spain. PBMCs, B-cell-depleted T cells, or T cells were the source of the cDNA or gDNA that made up the material.

The CDR3 loop spans 14 amino acids. The V end lost 0 bases, the J end lost 2 bases, and 8 bases lay between the germline ends. Germline CDR1 is SGHNT and CDR2 is YYREEE (reference sequence). How the authors handled the data: From reference gene primer amplification, estimates of nucleated cell counts were derived. Method: immunoSEQ multiplex PCR; TCRdb's copy keeps in-frame clones and lacks some. D and trimming were read from the DNA, whereas the V and J calls and clone size are those reported in that table. The sample yields around 89,000 clones, about two thirds seen once. The chain is built from TRBV5-4 and TRBJ1-2; D ambiguous. The clonotype comes from a woman of 80 years or more with acute or convalescent COVID-19. The source material was peripheral blood. The CDR3 DNA reads TGTGCCAGCAGCTTGGGGGAGATGAACTATGGCTACACCTTC. This gives the protein CASSLGEMNYGYTF.